The subject of this entry is one T cell receptor (beta chain). This specimen belongs to a study of blood T cell repertoires in COVID-19. V shed 4 bases and J shed 8 bases, with 23 bases lying between them. Germline V gene data show CDR1 as SEHNR and CDR2 as FQNEAQ (reference sequence). CDR3 length: 17 residues. Original methodology: Nucleated cell counts were estimated from reference gene primer amplification. Clones were read by immunoSEQ multiplex PCR, and TCRdb kept only the in-frame ones, dropping some. V and J calls plus clone size are reproduced from that table; the DNA served to infer D and trimming. Among 300,000 to 400,000 clones listed, roughly 90% were seen once.

This sequence was found in a woman in her twenties or thirties with COVID-19, enrolled during active disease. The chain has TRBV7-9 and TRBJ1-4, with D perhaps TRBD1 (5 bases). Material: peripheral blood. DNA for the CDR3: TGTGCCAGCAGCTCGCGTGAAGGGGCTGGGTCTTTGGAAAAACTGTTTTTT. Encoded protein: CASSSREGAGSLEKLFF.